This T cell receptor (beta chain) was retrieved from a study of blood T cell repertoires in COVID-19. At the level of the study: PBMCs, B-cell-depleted T cells, or T cells provided the cDNA or gDNA that made up the material.

The CDR3 runs to 12 residues. V shed 4 bases and J shed 1 base, with 7 bases lying between them. Germline V gene lookup returns CDR1 SQVTM and CDR2 ANQGSEA. Followed over time, Seattle patients had been enrolled while infection was active. As handled by the study authors: Counts of nucleated cells, estimated from reference gene primer amplification, were obtained. Libraries were prepared by immunoSEQ multiplex PCR; TCRdb keeps only in-frame clonotypes and omits some of them. The D gene and trimming were derived from the DNA, and the V and J assignments and clone size from that table. The sample consists of around 250,000 clones, 86% of them appearing once.

Sequences were obtained from peripheral blood. The chain couples TRBV29-1 to TRBJ2-5; D might be TRBD1 (5 bases). The receptor was isolated from a woman at least 80 years old with COVID-19, enrolled during active disease. The CDR3 DNA reads TGCAGCGTTGTGACAGCCCAAGAGACCCAGTACTTC. Translating it yields CSVVTAQETQYF.